The 11 T cell receptor beta chains below come from one sample, sequenced in a study of blood T cell repertoires in COVID-19. Using immunoSEQ multiplex PCR, the repertoire was profiled, and TCRdb retains in-frame clones only, with some absent. This sample carries some 150,000 clones, roughly 88% of them seen once, and the ten largest clones take 8%. Sample: peripheral blood. The receptor set was obtained from a woman aged 55-70 years with COVID-19, enrolled during active disease.

The gene calls are TRBV7-9 and TRBJ2-7, with D possibly being TRBD1 (6 bases). This CDR3 region has 13 residues. Germline CDR1 and CDR2: SEHNR and FQNEAQ (reference sequence). V was trimmed by 1 base and J by 6 bases, leaving 10 bases between them. CDR3 nucleotide sequence: TGTGCCAGCAGCTTAGAGGACAGCCCCGAGCAGTACTTC. Amino acids: CASSLEDSPEQYF.

This rearrangement joins TRBV3-1 (or the pseudogene TRBV3-2) to TRBJ1-5; 9 bases align to TRBD1. This CDR3 spans 17 amino acids. Germline loops: CDR1 LGHDT, CDR2 YNNKEL (reference sequence). The trim removed 0 bases at V and 3 bases at J, leaving 6 bases unmatched. CDR3 protein: CASSQDFGTGSNQPQHF. The CDR3 region has the DNA TGTGCCAGCAGCCAAGATTTTGGGACAGGGTCCAATCAGCCCCAGCATTTT.

This rearrangement joins TRBV19 to TRBJ2-1; 10 nucleotides agree with TRBD1. The V gene's germline CDR1 is LNHDA and CDR2 SQIVND (reference sequence). V trimming: 3 bases; J trimming: 9 bases; junction bases outside the gene matches: 8. The CDR3 covers 15 residues. CDR3 bases: TGTGCCAGTAGTATTATGGGACAGGGGCAGGGTGAGCAGTTCTTC. It specifies CASSIMGQGQGEQFF.

The chain carries TRBV6-2 or TRBV6-3 and TRBJ1-2; 8 bases match TRBD1. This CDR3 comprises 14 residues. Germline V gene sequence: CDR1 MNHEY, CDR2 SVGEGT. V lost 6 bases and J lost 8; bases outside the gene matches: 11. The CDR3 bases are TGTGCCAGCAGCTTAGCAGGGGGCGCGAGGGGCTACACCTTC. The encoded protein is CASSLAGGARGYTF.

The V call is TRBV10-3, the J call TRBJ1-6; 9 bases match TRBD1. Germline CDR1 is ENHRY and CDR2 is SYGVKD. CDR3 size: 14 residues. V lost 7 bases and J lost 10; bases outside the gene matches: 8. The CDR3 nucleotides are TGTGCCATCACTCCGGGACAGGGTTTGTCACCCCTCCACTTT. Translating it yields CAITPGQGLSPLHF.

This chain connects TRBV28 to TRBJ1-1, with a tentative D call TRBD1 (5 bases). V shed 3 bases and J shed 5 bases, with 13 bases lying between them. The CDR3 extends over 14 amino acids. Germline V gene sequence: CDR1 MDHEN, CDR2 SYDVKM. In DNA, the CDR3 is TGTGCCAGCAGTTTTGGCAGGGTGAGGACTGAAGCTTTCTTT. Translation: CASSFGRVRTEAFF.

The rearrangement links TRBV7-2 to TRBJ1-2; D unresolved. CDR1 SGHTA and CDR2 FQGNSA come from the germline V gene. Trimming took 5 bases from V and 0 from J, leaving 10 bases between them. This CDR3 contains 14 residues. The CDR3 sequence: CASSPTEANYGYTF. The CDR3 DNA follows: TGTGCCAGCAGCCCTACCGAGGCTAACTATGGCTACACCTTC. Looking up the rest from reference TRBV7-2 and TRBJ1-2 gives the full variable domain: GAGVSQSPSNKVTEKGKDVELRCDPISGHTALYWYRQSLGQGLEFLIYFQGNSAPDKSGLPSDRFSAERTGGSVSTLTIQRTQQEDSAVYLCASSPTEANYGYTFGSGTRLTVV.

V and J are TRBV19 and TRBJ1-5, with D perhaps matching TRBD1 (5 bases). Trimming stripped 2 bases from V and 7 bases from J, with 12 bases between. CDR1 and CDR2 from the germline V gene are LNHDA and SQIVND (reference sequence). The CDR3 runs 14 residues. CDR3 in amino acids: CASSILEGLQPQHF. CDR3 DNA sequence: TGTGCCAGTAGTATATTGGAGGGGTTACAGCCCCAGCATTTT.

The genes are TRBV6-5 and TRBJ2-7; D may be TRBD1 (6 bases). The CDR3 is made up of 14 amino acids. Germline V gene data show CDR1 as MNHEY and CDR2 as SVGAGI. Trimming stripped 5 bases from V and 1 base from J, with 12 bases between. CDR3: CASSLLDRSYEQYF. The CDR3 nucleotides read TGTGCCAGCAGTCTACTAGACAGGTCCTACGAGCAGTACTTC.

The chain recombines TRBV5-8 with TRBJ1-1; the D is unclear. The V gene lost 0 bases and the J gene lost 8 bases, with 5 bases spanning the gap. CDR3 length equals 11 residues. In germline, CDR1 is SGHTS, CDR2 YDEGEE. This chain's CDR3 is CASSLGVEAFF. DNA for the CDR3: TGTGCCAGCAGCTTGGGCGTAGAAGCTTTCTTT.

The gene calls are TRBV9 and TRBJ2-1; 9 positions match TRBD2. Germline loops: CDR1 SGDLS, CDR2 YYNGEE. The V gene end was trimmed by 5 bases and the J gene end by 1 base; junction bases not matched to a gene: 4. The CDR3 extends over 15 amino acids. CDR3 bases: TGTGCCAGCAGTCAGAGCGGGGGGTCCTACAATGAGCAGTTCTTC. Its protein is CASSQSGGSYNEQFF.